This T cell receptor beta chain is from a study of cytomegalovirus exposure and HLA in healthy donors. Across the study: One earlier analysis, a look at roughly 170 million T cells, found approximately 120 million unique TCR beta sequences. Some 85 million unique TCRs from HLA-typed donors were held in an early data release.

Amplification used 60 Vbeta primers and 13 Jbeta primers. The method was immunoSEQ multiplex PCR; TCRdb's version includes in-frame clones alone and lacks a portion of them. The sample totals around 200,000 clones. This CDR3 has 15 amino acids. V was trimmed by 3 bases and J by 0 bases, leaving 12 bases between them. CDR1 and CDR2 (germline): SGDLS, YYNGEE. This clonotype originated in a girl aged 2-10 years in good health and CMV-seropositive. The V call is TRBV9, the J call TRBJ1-2; tentatively, D is TRBD1 (6 bases). The material sequenced was PBMCs. The CDR3 protein is CASSEVRGTNYGYTF. The CDR3, as DNA: TGTGCCAGCAGCGAAGTAAGGGGGACTAACTATGGCTACACCTTC.